This TCR beta chain comes out of a study of identical twins. CDR3 length equals 15 residues. Germline V gene lookup returns CDR1 MNHNS and CDR2 SASEGT. Trimming shortened V by 5 bases and J by 4 bases, and 15 bases separated the two germline ends. Template switching added a universal primer site; cDNA carried unique molecular identifiers. A single record per CDR3 protein comes from TCRdb applying MiXCR to the 5' RACE reads. The sample gives about 280,000 distinct CDR3 sequences, more than 6.5% of which show up once; less than 2.5% is in the top ten. This clonotype was detected ten times or more. Its target is not known. Study results and caveats: Findings came from cross-sectional statistics, without long-term follow-up of donors.

Every donor was a healthy Caucasian. This sample was shared with a second study, whose subject was yellow fever vaccine responses in identical twins.

The sequence derives from a young woman in good health. This chain uses TRBV6-1 with TRBJ2-1; D is unresolved. The sequencing sample was made of memory (CD45RO+) T cells sorted from blood. The CDR3 reads CASSSQWTPYNEQFF. For the CDR3, the DNA is TGTGCCAGCAGTAGCCAGTGGACCCCTTACAATGAGCAGTTCTTC.